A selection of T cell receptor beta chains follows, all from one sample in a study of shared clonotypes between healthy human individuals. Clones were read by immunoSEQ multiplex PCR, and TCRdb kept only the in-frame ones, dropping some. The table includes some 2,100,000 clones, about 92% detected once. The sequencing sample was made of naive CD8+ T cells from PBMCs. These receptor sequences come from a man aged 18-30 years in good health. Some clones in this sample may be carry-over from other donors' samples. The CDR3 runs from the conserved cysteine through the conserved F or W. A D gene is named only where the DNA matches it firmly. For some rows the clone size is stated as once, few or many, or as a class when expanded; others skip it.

CDR3: CASSAGLFYEQYF
DNA: TGCGCCAGCAGCGCGGGACTATTCTACGAGCAGTACTTC
D: TRBD2
size: -
J: TRBJ2-7
V: TRBV5-1

CDR3: CASSSGQGVDTEAFF
DNA: TGTGCCAGCAGCTCGGGACAGGGGGTGGACACTGAAGCTTTCTTT
D: TRBD1
size: -
J: TRBJ1-1
V: TRBV5-4

CDR3: CATQNRVNTRDTQYF
DNA: TGTGCCACCCAAAACAGGGTAAACACACGGGATACGCAGTATTTT
D: -
size: -
J: TRBJ2-3
V: TRBV15

CDR3: CASSDEGRPHTEAFF
DNA: TGTGCCAGCAGTGACGAAGGCAGGCCACACACTGAAGCTTTCTTT
D: -
size: -
J: TRBJ1-1
V: TRBV27

CDR3: CASSLLAGGPNEQYF
DNA: TGTGCCAGCAGTTTACTAGCGGGAGGGCCCAACGAGCAGTACTTC
D: TRBD2
size: -
J: TRBJ2-7
V: TRBV27

CDR3: CASSGYTQETQYF
DNA: TGTGCCAGCTCGGGCTACACCCAAGAGACCCAGTACTTC
D: -
size: -
J: TRBJ2-5
V: TRBV6-5

CDR3: CASGPSGLAETNEQFF
DNA: TGTGCTAGTGGCCCTTCGGGACTAGCGGAAACAAATGAGCAGTTCTTC
D: TRBD2
size: -
J: TRBJ2-1
V: TRBV12-5

CDR3: CASSLGFMNTEAFF
DNA: TGTGCCAGTAGTCTGGGATTCATGAACACTGAAGCTTTCTTT
D: -
size: few
J: TRBJ1-1
V: TRBV19

CDR3: CASSPYDVPLKNNEQFF
DNA: TGCGCCAGCAGCCCGTATGATGTGCCCCTAAAAAACAATGAGCAGTTCTTC
D: -
size: -
J: TRBJ2-1
V: TRBV5-1

CDR3: CASRRSGAAGELFF
DNA: TGTGCCAGCAGGAGGAGCGGGGCGGCCGGGGAGCTGTTTTTT
D: TRBD2
size: -
J: TRBJ2-2
V: TRBV25-1

CDR3: CASSYSVNTEAFF
DNA: TGTGCCAGCAGTTACTCGGTGAACACTGAAGCTTTCTTT
D: -
size: -
J: TRBJ1-1
V: TRBV6-5

CDR3: CASVVVTGPHEQYF
DNA: TGTGCCAGCGTCGTAGTGACAGGCCCCCACGAGCAGTACTTC
D: -
size: -
J: TRBJ2-7
V: TRBV7-3

CDR3: CASSSHRSNTGELFF
DNA: TGTGCCAGCAGCTCCCACAGATCGAACACCGGGGAGCTGTTTTTT
D: -
size: -
J: TRBJ2-2
V: TRBV11-3

CDR3: CASSQERWGQDSYEQYF
DNA: TGCGCCAGCAGCCAAGAAAGGTGGGGACAGGACTCCTACGAGCAGTACTTC
D: TRBD1
size: -
J: TRBJ2-7
V: TRBV4-3

CDR3: CASRPSRTGELFF
DNA: TGTGCCAGCAGGCCCTCGAGGACCGGGGAGCTGTTTTTT
D: -
size: once
J: TRBJ2-2
V: TRBV27

CDR3: CSVTGTGDHYSYNEQFF
DNA: TGCAGCGTAACCGGGACAGGGGATCATTACTCCTACAATGAGCAGTTCTTC
D: TRBD1
size: once
J: TRBJ2-1
V: TRBV29-1

CDR3: CATSRAGRLAWTDTQYF
DNA: TGTGCCACCAGCAGGGCGGGACGGCTAGCGTGGACAGATACGCAGTATTTT
D: -
size: -
J: TRBJ2-3
V: TRBV15

CDR3: CASSWDSYNEQFF
DNA: TGTGCCAGCTCGTGGGACTCCTACAATGAGCAGTTCTTC
D: -
size: -
J: TRBJ2-1
V: TRBV13

CDR3: CASSSGAYQPQHF
DNA: TGTGCCAGCAGTTCCGGCGCCTATCAGCCCCAGCATTTT
D: -
size: -
J: TRBJ1-5
V: TRBV6-5

CDR3: CASSPTGSKQPQHF
DNA: TGTGCCAGCAGTCCTACAGGGTCAAAGCAGCCCCAGCATTTT
D: -
size: -
J: TRBJ1-5
V: TRBV27

CDR3: CASSLRWGSGRALDCYEQYF
DNA: TGTGCCAGCAGCTTACGGTGGGGTAGCGGGAGGGCCCTAGATTGCTACGAGCAGTACTTC
D: TRBD2
size: once
J: TRBJ2-7
V: TRBV7-3

CDR3: CASSFRDRYNEQFF
DNA: TGTGCCAGCAGTTTCCGGGACAGATACAATGAGCAGTTCTTC
D: TRBD1
size: -
J: TRBJ2-1
V: TRBV27

CDR3: CASSYAGGLGNQPQHF
DNA: TGTGCCAGCAGTTACGCCGGGGGCCTCGGCAATCAGCCCCAGCATTTT
D: -
size: -
J: TRBJ1-5
V: TRBV6-6

CDR3: CASSKERQTEAFF
DNA: TGTGCCAGCAGCAAAGAGAGGCAAACTGAAGCTTTCTTT
D: -
size: -
J: TRBJ1-1
V: TRBV14

CDR3: CASSLSVTSEQYF
DNA: TGTGCCAGCTCCCTGAGCGTGACGTCTGAGCAGTACTTC
D: -
size: -
J: TRBJ2-7
V: TRBV18

CDR3: CSVVGGIVWHEQFF
DNA: TGCAGCGTTGTAGGCGGGATCGTGTGGCATGAGCAGTTCTTC
D: -
size: -
J: TRBJ2-1
V: TRBV29-1

CDR3: CSVRKGTSRNEQFF
DNA: TGCAGCGTTCGAAAGGGGACAAGTAGGAATGAGCAGTTCTTC
D: -
size: -
J: TRBJ2-1
V: TRBV29-1

CDR3: CASSHSKGGADEKLFF
DNA: TGTGCCAGCAGCCACTCGAAGGGAGGGGCGGATGAAAAACTGTTTTTT
D: -
size: -
J: TRBJ1-4
V: TRBV4-2

CDR3: CASSSYQGSYEQYF
DNA: TGTGCCAGCAGCTCTTACCAGGGGTCCTACGAGCAGTACTTC
D: -
size: -
J: TRBJ2-7
V: TRBV7-6

CDR3: CASSDRLAGGEETQYF
DNA: TGTGCCAGCAGTGATCGGCTAGCGGGTGGGGAAGAGACCCAGTACTTC
D: TRBD2
size: -
J: TRBJ2-5
V: TRBV2

CDR3: CASSFLSPESGANVLTF
DNA: TGTGCCAGCAGCTTTTTGAGTCCAGAGTCTGGGGCCAACGTCCTGACTTTC
D: -
size: -
J: TRBJ2-6
V: TRBV7-2

CDR3: CASSADRDWNQPQHF
DNA: TGTGCCAGCAGCGCCGACAGGGATTGGAATCAGCCCCAGCATTTT
D: TRBD1
size: -
J: TRBJ1-5
V: TRBV2

CDR3: CASSPRTGRANEQFF
DNA: TGTGCCAGCAGCCCGCGGACAGGGAGGGCCAATGAGCAGTTCTTC
D: -
size: -
J: TRBJ2-1
V: TRBV25-1

CDR3: CASSWEGLGGDEQYF
DNA: TGTGCCAGCAGCTGGGAGGGGCTAGGGGGAGACGAGCAGTACTTC
D: -
size: -
J: TRBJ2-7
V: TRBV5-7

CDR3: CARYGHHVDYNEQFF
DNA: TGTGCCAGGTATGGGCATCATGTCGACTACAATGAGCAGTTCTTC
D: -
size: few
J: TRBJ2-1
V: TRBV9

CDR3: CASSDIGTYNEQFF
DNA: TGTGCCAGCAGTGATATCGGGACGTACAATGAGCAGTTCTTC
D: -
size: -
J: TRBJ2-1
V: TRBV6-1

CDR3: CASSIVGFNQPQHF
DNA: TGTGCCAGTAGTATCGTGGGGTTTAATCAGCCCCAGCATTTT
D: -
size: -
J: TRBJ1-5
V: TRBV19

CDR3: CASSKPDRVVSYEQYF
DNA: TGTGCCAGCAGCAAACCCGACAGGGTAGTCTCCTACGAGCAGTACTTC
D: -
size: -
J: TRBJ2-7
V: TRBV21-1

CDR3: CASSLGSGTSGSPPGPRYEQYF
DNA: TGTGCCAGCAGTTTAGGCAGCGGGACTAGCGGGAGCCCACCGGGCCCCCGGTACGAGCAGTACTTC
D: TRBD2
size: -
J: TRBJ2-7
V: TRBV27

CDR3: CATSRDAGLAGYNEQFF
DNA: TGTGCCACCAGCAGAGATGCAGGCCTAGCGGGGTACAATGAGCAGTTCTTC
D: TRBD2
size: -
J: TRBJ2-1
V: TRBV15